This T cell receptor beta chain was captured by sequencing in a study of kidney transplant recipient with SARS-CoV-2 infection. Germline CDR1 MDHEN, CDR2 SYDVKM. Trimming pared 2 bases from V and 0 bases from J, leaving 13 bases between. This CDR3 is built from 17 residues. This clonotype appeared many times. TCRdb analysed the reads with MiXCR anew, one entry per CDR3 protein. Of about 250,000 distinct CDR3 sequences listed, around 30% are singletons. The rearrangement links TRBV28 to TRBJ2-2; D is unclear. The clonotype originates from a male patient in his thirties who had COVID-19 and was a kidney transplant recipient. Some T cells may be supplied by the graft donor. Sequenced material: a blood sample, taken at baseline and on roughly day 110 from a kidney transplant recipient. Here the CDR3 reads CASSLGRSIPNTGELFF. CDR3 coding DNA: TGTGCCAGCAGTTTAGGCAGGTCAATCCCGAACACCGGGGAGCTGTTTTTT.